Shown below are 16 T cell receptor beta chains from a single sample sequenced in a study of T cell responses to AZD1222 COVID-19 vaccine. Assay used: immunoSEQ multiplex PCR; TCRdb lists only in-frame clones, some missing. The sample has 150,000 to 180,000 clones; approximately 90% are singletons. Sequenced material: peripheral blood, taken 28 days after the second AZD1222 dose. Receptor source: an adult who received the AZD1222 COVID-19 vaccine.

The genes are TRBV7-2 and TRBJ2-2, with TRBD2 identical over 12 bases. Trimming removed 5 bases from V and 12 bases from J; junction bases left unmatched: 7. The CDR3 length is 14 residues. In germline, CDR1 is SGHTA, CDR2 FQGNSA. CDR3 sequence: CASSVSSGGDKLFF. The CDR3 region has the DNA TGTGCCAGCAGCGTTTCTAGCGGGGGGGATAAGCTGTTTTTT.

The chain links TRBV7-9 to TRBJ1-6, with D possibly TRBD1 on 5 matching bases. The V and J ends lost 5 bases and 7 bases respectively, with 9 bases between them. The CDR3 is 13 residues long. Germline V lookup: CDR1 SEHNR, CDR2 FQNEAQ (reference sequence). The CDR3 is CASSLRANSPLHF. For the CDR3, the DNA is TGTGCCAGCAGCCTCAGGGCAAATTCACCCCTCCACTTT.

The chain combines TRBV5-1 with TRBJ1-5; 10 bases are a match to TRBD1. Germline values: CDR1 SGHRS, CDR2 YFSETQ. CDR3 length: 15 residues. The ends lost 4 bases at V and 4 bases at J; junction bases unmatched: 5. This CDR3 is CASSPGQGPNQPQHF. CDR3 nucleotide sequence: TGCGCCAGCAGCCCGGGACAGGGGCCTAATCAGCCCCAGCATTTT.

The V and J genes are TRBV6-5 and TRBJ1-6; D may be TRBD1 (6 bases). Per germline, CDR1 MNHEY and CDR2 SVGAGI. The CDR3 extends over 14 amino acids. With 6 bases removed from V and 5 bases from J, the gap between germline ends came to 11 bases. This CDR3 reads CASRQGRDNSPLHF. The CDR3 DNA sequence: TGTGCCAGCAGACAGGGACGGGATAATTCACCCCTCCACTTT.

The CDR3 spells CASSVKAGEETQYF. CDR3 coding DNA: TGTGCCAGCAGCGTAAAAGCGGGGGAAGAGACCCAGTACTTC. V gene TRBV9 combines with J gene TRBJ2-5; 8 positions match TRBD2. With 1 base clipped from V and 3 bases from J, the junction kept 2 bases outside the gene matches. The germline CDR1 and CDR2 sequences are SGDLS and YYNGEE. The CDR3 has 14 amino acids.

This clone occurred a few times. The chain carries TRBV2 and TRBJ1-1; weak D call: TRBD1 (5 bases). V lost 8 bases and J 1 base, leaving 14 bases between the germline ends. The CDR3 loop spans 14 amino acids. Per germline, CDR1 SNHLY and CDR2 FYNNEI. CDR3 in amino acids: CASVVGRQNTEAFF. DNA for the CDR3: TGTGCCAGCGTGGTGGGACGTCAGAACACTGAAGCTTTCTTT.

The chain couples TRBV6-5 to TRBJ2-5; D is unresolved. Looked up from germline, CDR1 is MNHEY and CDR2 is SVGAGI. Trimming removed 6 bases from V and 5 bases from J, with 16 bases in between. This CDR3 has 14 amino acids. Here the CDR3 DNA reads TGTGCCAGCAGGGTGGGTCCGACCAGGGAGACCCAGTACTTC. This encodes CASRVGPTRETQYF.

The chain carries TRBV14 and TRBJ2-1; D is undetermined. V was cut by 1 base and J by 10 bases, with 11 bases left in between. Germline CDR1 reads SGHDN; CDR2 reads FVKESK. The CDR3 runs to 13 residues. The CDR3 sequence is CASSQGLGREQFF. The CDR3 DNA reads as TGTGCCAGCAGCCAAGGTCTCGGCCGGGAGCAGTTCTTC.

The chain carries TRBV10-2 and TRBJ1-1; D unresolved. V shed 0 bases and J shed 8 bases, with 13 bases lying between them. This CDR3 is built from 14 residues. Germline loops: CDR1 WSHSY, CDR2 SAAADI. The CDR3 DNA sequence: TGCGCCAGCAGTGAGTCTAGTCCCCCTGGGGAAGCTTTCTTT. This translates into CASSESSPPGEAFF.

The chain couples TRBV19 to TRBJ2-7; D may be TRBD2 (5 bases). CDR1 and CDR2 (germline): LNHDA, SQIVND (reference sequence). The V and J ends lost 3 bases and 0 bases respectively, with 12 bases between them. The CDR3 runs to 15 residues. The CDR3 loop is CASSMGRHPSYEQYF. The CDR3 DNA follows: TGTGCCAGTAGTATGGGGAGACATCCCTCCTACGAGCAGTACTTC.

V is TRBV30 and J is TRBJ2-2; D remains unclear. The length of the CDR3 is 14 residues. V lost 8 bases to trimming and J lost 1 base, with 14 bases between them. Germline loops: CDR1 GTSNPN, CDR2 SVGIG (reference sequence). The CDR3 loop is CALRFTMNTGELFF. In DNA, the CDR3 is TGTGCCCTCAGATTTACCATGAACACCGGGGAGCTGTTTTTT.

This clone was observed once. The chain carries TRBV6-9 and TRBJ1-1; D perhaps matches TRBD1 (5 bases). Between the trimmed V and J ends, which lost 5 bases and 4 bases, there was a span of 26 bases. This CDR3 has 18 residues. CDR1 is MNHGY, CDR2 SVAAGI, per germline. Here the CDR3 reads CASSPTVGIRDISTEAFF. In DNA, the CDR3 is TGTGCCAGCAGTCCAACGGTGGGGATCAGGGATATCAGCACTGAAGCTTTCTTT.

V gene TRBV6-1 combines with J gene TRBJ1-1, with TRBD1 as a possible D gene (6 bases). The V gene's germline CDR1 is MNHNS and CDR2 SASEGT. V lost 4 bases and J lost 3, with 24 bases in between. The CDR3 is made up of 18 amino acids. The CDR3 DNA sequence: TGTGCCAGCAGTGCACAACAGGGCGGGCTGCCCTCATACACTGAAGCTTTCTTT. This gives the protein CASSAQQGGLPSYTEAFF.

The chain links TRBV24-1 to TRBJ2-1; TRBD1 agrees at 7 bases. CDR1 is KGHDR and CDR2 is SFDVKD in the germline V gene. This CDR3 has 14 amino acids. The junction had 5 bases not matched to a gene; V was cut back by 4 bases and J by 6 bases. The CDR3 coding sequence is TGTGCCACCAGTGAGCCTGACAGGGTCAATGAGCAGTTCTTC. It specifies CATSEPDRVNEQFF.

The rearrangement uses TRBV19 and TRBJ2-1; D is unclear. Germline lookup yields CDR1 LNHDA and CDR2 SQIVND (reference sequence). This CDR3 spans 13 amino acids. V lost 1 base and J lost 4, with 5 bases in between. The CDR3 loop is CASSIGGYNEQFF. The CDR3 nucleotides read TGTGCCAGTAGTATAGGGGGATACAATGAGCAGTTCTTC.

The chain carries TRBV2 and TRBJ1-1; no clear D gene. Trimming removed 4 bases at V and 6 bases at J, with 12 bases between. Germline loops: CDR1 SNHLY, CDR2 FYNNEI. The CDR3 totals 13 residues. CDR3 residues: CASSGGEIAEAFF. The CDR3 DNA reads as TGTGCCAGCAGTGGGGGTGAAATCGCTGAAGCTTTCTTT. Full variable domain (rest looked up from reference TRBV2 and TRBJ1-1): EPEVTQTPSHQVTQMGQEVILRCVPISNHLYFYWYRQILGQKVEFLVSFYNNEISEKSEIFDDQFSVERPDGSNFTLKIRSTKLEDSAMYFCASSGGEIAEAFFGQGTRLTVV.